The rows below give T cell receptor beta chains drawn from one sample of a study of blood T cell repertoires in COVID-19. Produced via immunoSEQ multiplex PCR; TCRdb's table is partial and in-frame only. The sample has 240,000 or so clones; around 86% are singletons. Sequences were obtained from PBMCs or T cells enriched from blood (not recorded which). Receptors originate from a middle-aged woman with acute COVID-19. CDR3s include the opening cysteine and the closing phenylalanine or tryptophan.

j_gene: TRBJ1-2
v_gene: TRBV5-1
len: 15
CDR3aa: CASSWGQGSNYGYTF

j_gene: TRBJ1-1
v_gene: TRBV3-1/TRBV3-2
len: 15
CDR3aa: CASSQVLQGDTEAFF

j_gene: TRBJ2-1
v_gene: TRBV29-1
len: 11
CDR3aa: CSEWTRNEQFF

j_gene: TRBJ1-2
v_gene: TRBV19
len: 14
CDR3aa: CASSTRTGWNGYTF

j_gene: TRBJ2-3
v_gene: TRBV14
len: 18
CDR3aa: CASSQGGSGGPIIDTQYF

j_gene: TRBJ2-2
v_gene: TRBV25-1
len: 16
CDR3aa: CASASSEAGGFGELFF

j_gene: TRBJ1-2
v_gene: TRBV11-2
len: 13
CDR3aa: CASSLGTVYGYTF

j_gene: TRBJ2-7
v_gene: TRBV7-9
len: 15
CDR3aa: CASSPSLATTYEQYF

j_gene: TRBJ1-6
v_gene: TRBV19
len: 13
CDR3aa: CASSMQGNSPLHF

j_gene: TRBJ2-1
v_gene: TRBV29-1
len: 14
CDR3aa: CSVEGAGETNEQFF

j_gene: TRBJ1-1
v_gene: TRBV30
len: 15
CDR3aa: CAWIYTGLGNTEAFF

j_gene: TRBJ1-2
v_gene: TRBV11-2
len: 13
CDR3aa: CASSLGGQGGYTF

j_gene: TRBJ2-1
v_gene: TRBV11-2
len: 15
CDR3aa: CASSFGTGPYNEQFF

j_gene: TRBJ1-1
v_gene: TRBV10-3
len: 12
CDR3aa: CAISDRGTEAFF

j_gene: TRBJ2-3
v_gene: TRBV5-1
len: 17
CDR3aa: CASSPRGGDNPTDTQYF

j_gene: TRBJ1-4
v_gene: TRBV7-6
len: 15
CDR3aa: CASSPRQGAYEKLFF

j_gene: TRBJ2-7
v_gene: TRBV7-5
len: 19
CDR3aa: CVRSARDREDEREVYEQYF

j_gene: TRBJ2-3
v_gene: TRBV30
len: 12
CDR3aa: CAWMLAGGSQYF

j_gene: TRBJ1-2
v_gene: TRBV25-1
len: 15
CDR3aa: CASSESTAAPYGYTF

j_gene: TRBJ1-1
v_gene: TRBV7-6
len: 18
CDR3aa: CASSPLSFSPEGGTEAFF

j_gene: TRBJ2-7
v_gene: TRBV5-5
len: 14
CDR3aa: CASSPVLVKDEQYF

j_gene: TRBJ1-4
v_gene: TRBV5-1
len: 14
CDR3aa: CASSTRQGEEKLFF

j_gene: TRBJ2-7
v_gene: TRBV2
len: 15
CDR3aa: CASSRDPSSSLEQYF

j_gene: TRBJ2-1
v_gene: TRBV2
len: 14
CDR3aa: CASTPLTGYNEQFF

j_gene: TRBJ1-1
v_gene: TRBV29-1
len: 14
CDR3aa: CSVQYTGADTEAFF

j_gene: TRBJ2-1
v_gene: TRBV16
len: 15
CDR3aa: CASSKLAGDYNEQFF

j_gene: TRBJ2-4
v_gene: TRBV25-1
len: 16
CDR3aa: CASSSYEGGEKNIQYF

j_gene: TRBJ2-3
v_gene: TRBV7-9
len: 14
CDR3aa: CASSPGLVTDTQYF

j_gene: TRBJ1-2
v_gene: TRBV7-9
len: 14
CDR3aa: CASSLNAAYGGYTF